Listed here are 13 T cell receptor beta chains from one sample, sequenced in a study of blood T cell repertoires in COVID-19. Sequencing used immunoSEQ multiplex PCR; TCRdb keeps in-frame clones, though not all of them. The sample lists some 150,000 clones, around 80% occurring once. The sequenced material came from PBMCs or T cells enriched from blood (not recorded which). The source is a woman aged 50 to 65 who had recovered from COVID-19.

V usage is TRBV7-9 and J usage is TRBJ2-3, with 7 bases matching TRBD1. V lost 0 bases and J lost 5; bases outside the gene matches: 8. Germline V gene data show CDR1 as SEHNR and CDR2 as FQNEAQ (reference sequence). The length of the CDR3 is 16 residues. The CDR3 protein is CASSLAGTDGLDTQYF. The CDR3 nucleotides are TGTGCCAGCAGCTTAGCCGGGACAGACGGCCTAGATACGCAGTATTTT.

V is TRBV6-6 and J is TRBJ1-5; possible D gene TRBD1, 6 bases. Germline V gives CDR1 MNHNY, CDR2 SVGAGI (reference sequence). Trimming left V 0 bases short and J 3 bases short, with 9 bases between. The length of the CDR3 is 15 residues. The CDR3 here is CASSYSTGFNQPQHF. CDR3 coding DNA: TGTGCCAGCAGTTACTCAACAGGGTTCAATCAGCCCCAGCATTTT.

This clone appeared a single time. The chain combines TRBV9 with TRBJ1-6; the D gene is possibly TRBD1 (6 bases). V was shortened by 0 bases and J by 14 bases, with 21 bases between the two germline ends. The CDR3 is 16 residues long. CDR1 and CDR2 from the germline V gene are SGDLS and YYNGEE. The CDR3 is CASSVGAGEGGNTLHF. The CDR3 coding sequence is TGTGCCAGCAGCGTAGGCGCCGGTGAAGGGGGTAACACCCTCCACTTT.

The chain carries TRBV27 and TRBJ1-6; weak D call: TRBD1 (6 bases). The germline CDR1 and CDR2 sequences are MNHEY and SMNVEV (reference sequence). CDR3 length equals 14 residues. The germline V and J ends were trimmed by 6 bases and 9 bases, with 15 bases remaining between them. As DNA, the CDR3 is TGTGCCAGCAGATTCTTCGGGGGGCTTTCACCCCTCCACTTT. It specifies CASRFFGGLSPLHF.

This clone was recorded a few times. The chain joins TRBV5-1 to TRBJ2-2; D is possibly TRBD2 (5 bases). Germline loops: CDR1 SGHRS, CDR2 YFSETQ. This CDR3 has 16 residues. The V and J ends lost 4 bases and 5 bases respectively, with 18 bases between them. For the CDR3, the DNA is TGCGCCAGCAGCGCGGGCCATTCCGGGGATACCGGGGAGCTGTTTTTT. It codes for CASSAGHSGDTGELFF.

This clone occurred many times. V and J are TRBV28 and TRBJ2-7; 12 nucleotides line up with TRBD2. Germline V CDR1 and CDR2: MDHEN, SYDVKM. J gave up 5 bases and V 4 bases, and 9 bases lay outside the gene matches. This CDR3 is built from 16 residues. CDR3 in amino acids: CASSSGTSGLVNEQYF. The CDR3, as DNA: TGTGCCAGCAGTTCCGGGACTAGCGGGTTGGTGAACGAGCAGTACTTC.

This clone was detected only once. The chain joins TRBV10-1 to TRBJ1-5; D not certain. CDR3 size: 19 residues. Germline values: CDR1 WNHNN, CDR2 SYGVQD (reference sequence). The V end was cut by 0 bases, the J end by 1 base, with 19 bases between. Here the CDR3 reads CASSESQNLRPTSNQPQHF. The DNA for the CDR3 is TGCGCCAGCAGTGAGTCCCAGAATCTCAGGCCCACCAGCAATCAGCCCCAGCATTTT.

The J gene is TRBJ1-5, the V gene TRBV3-1 (or the pseudogene TRBV3-2); D not resolved. This CDR3 is 16 amino acids long. Trimming pared 0 bases from V and 4 bases from J, leaving 13 bases between. The germline V gene encodes CDR1 LGHDT and CDR2 YNNKEL (reference sequence). CDR3 residues: CASSQESSGSNQPQHF. CDR3 bases: TGTGCCAGCAGCCAAGAAAGTTCTGGGAGTAATCAGCCCCAGCATTTT.

The chain uses TRBV5-1 and TRBJ1-2; unclear D gene. The V and J ends lost 1 base and 5 bases respectively, with 12 bases between them. This CDR3 is 14 amino acids long. Germline-derived CDR1 and CDR2 are SGHRS and YFSETQ. CDR3 loop: CASSLLTGNYGYTF. The CDR3 DNA follows: TGCGCCAGCAGCTTGTTAACGGGAAATTATGGCTACACCTTC.

This sequence joins TRBV2 and TRBJ2-2; TRBD1 agrees at 10 bases. CDR3 length: 14 residues. The junction had 0 bases not matched to a gene; V was cut back by 4 bases and J by 4 bases. Germline V gives CDR1 SNHLY, CDR2 FYNNEI. The chain's CDR3 is CASSGDRGTGELFF. DNA for the CDR3: TGTGCCAGCAGTGGGGACAGGGGCACCGGGGAGCTGTTTTTT.

This chain connects TRBV24-1 to TRBJ1-2; TRBD1 might be the D (5 bases). V lost 2 bases and J lost 3, with 12 bases in between. The CDR3 has 15 residues. Germline loops: CDR1 KGHDR, CDR2 SFDVKD. The CDR3 spells CATSDSAGRDYGYTF. The CDR3 DNA reads TGTGCCACCAGTGATTCGGCAGGGAGGGACTATGGCTACACCTTC.

The table lists this clone with a count of one. The chain couples TRBV10-2 to TRBJ1-2; D is unclear. Germline values: CDR1 WSHSY, CDR2 SAAADI. Trimming cost V 10 bases and J 1 base, with 16 bases left between them. The CDR3 contains 14 residues. CDR3 bases: TGCGCCACAGCGACCTCCCCAATTAACTATGGCTACACCTTC. The encoded protein is CATATSPINYGYTF.

This sequence joins TRBV28 and TRBJ2-5, with 9 nucleotides matching TRBD1. The trim removed 3 bases at V and 2 bases at J, leaving 4 bases unmatched. The CDR3 spans 15 residues. The germline V gene has CDR1 MDHEN and CDR2 SYDVKM. The CDR3 here is CASSLGTGFQETQYF. Written as DNA, the CDR3 is TGTGCCAGCAGTTTGGGGACAGGGTTTCAAGAGACCCAGTACTTC.